This T cell receptor (beta chain) is from a study of CD4+ T cells in melanoma. Only one count was recorded for this clone. Its matching antigen is unknown. Study results and limitations: Diverse differentiation states were reported for melanoma neoantigen-specific CD4+ T cells. CD8+ T cell, macrophage and B cell function reportedly correlated with neoantigen-specific CD4+ T cells.

The table came from immunoSEQ multiplex PCR; TCRdb's copy has only in-frame clones and leaves some out. The data hold about 140,000 clones, with about nine tenths observed a single time. Looked up from germline, CDR1 is SGHRS and CDR2 is YFSETQ. The germline V and J ends were trimmed by 5 bases and 3 bases, with 11 bases remaining between them. The CDR3 is made up of 13 amino acids. V is TRBV5-1 and J is TRBJ1-2, with a possible D match to TRBD1 (5 bases). The clonotype comes from a human donor with melanoma. The CDR3 region is CASRQDPDYGYTF. As DNA, the CDR3 is TGCGCCAGCAGACAGGATCCTGACTATGGCTACACCTTC.